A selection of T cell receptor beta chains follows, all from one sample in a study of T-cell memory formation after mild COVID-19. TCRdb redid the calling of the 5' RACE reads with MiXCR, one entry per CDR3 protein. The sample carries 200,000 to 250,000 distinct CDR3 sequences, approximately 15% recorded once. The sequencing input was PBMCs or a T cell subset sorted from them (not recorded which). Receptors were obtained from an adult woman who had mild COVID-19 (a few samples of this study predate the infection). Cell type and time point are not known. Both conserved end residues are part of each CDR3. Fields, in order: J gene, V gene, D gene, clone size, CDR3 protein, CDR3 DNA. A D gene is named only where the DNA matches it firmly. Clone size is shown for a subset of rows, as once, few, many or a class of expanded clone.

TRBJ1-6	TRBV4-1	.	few	CASSQVTVSSPLHF	TGCGCCAGCAGCCAAGTTACTGTTTCTTCACCCCTCCACTTT
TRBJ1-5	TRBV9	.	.	CASSLSNGGPQHF	TGTGCCAGCAGCCTTTCGAATGGGGGGCCCCAGCATTTT
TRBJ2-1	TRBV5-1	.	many	CASSLAETYNEQFF	TGCGCCAGCAGCTTGGCGGAGACCTACAATGAGCAGTTCTTC
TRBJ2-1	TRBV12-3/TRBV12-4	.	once	CASSLGALADRNNEQFF	TGTGCCAGCAGTTTGGGTGCGTTAGCGGATCGGAACAATGAGCAGTTCTTC
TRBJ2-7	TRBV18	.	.	CASSPPRSDYEQYF	TGTGCCAGCTCACCACCGAGGTCCGACTACGAGCAGTACTTC
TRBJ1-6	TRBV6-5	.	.	CASSYSSYSPLHF	TGTGCCAGCAGTTACTCGAGCTATTCACCCCTCCACTTT
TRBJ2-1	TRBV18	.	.	CASSPPGVYNEQFF	TGTGCCAGCTCACCACCCGGGGTCTACAATGAGCAGTTCTTC
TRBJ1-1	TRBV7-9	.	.	CASSPREGDRNTEAFF	TGTGCCAGCAGTCCCAGGGAGGGGGACCGGAACACTGAAGCTTTCTTT
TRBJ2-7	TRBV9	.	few	CASSADSPSSYEQYF	TGTGCCAGCAGCGCAGACAGCCCAAGCTCCTACGAGCAGTACTTC
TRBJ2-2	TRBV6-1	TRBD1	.	CASRGQGNTGELFF	TGTGCCAGCAGGGGACAGGGAAACACCGGGGAGCTGTTTTTT
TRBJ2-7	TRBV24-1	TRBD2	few	CATRNRSGYETSGPYEQYF	TGTGCCACGAGAAACCGGTCAGGGTATGAGACTAGCGGACCCTACGAGCAGTACTTC
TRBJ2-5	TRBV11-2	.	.	CASSSAGVKETQYF	TGTGCCAGCAGCTCAGCAGGGGTAAAAGAGACCCAGTACTTC
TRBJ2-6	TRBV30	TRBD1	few	CAWSPPGQARSGANVLTF	TGTGCCTGGAGTCCTCCGGGACAGGCCCGCTCTGGGGCCAACGTCCTGACTTTC
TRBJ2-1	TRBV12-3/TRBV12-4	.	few	CASSLRGGGGEQFF	TGTGCCAGCAGTTTAAGGGGAGGGGGGGGTGAGCAGTTCTTC
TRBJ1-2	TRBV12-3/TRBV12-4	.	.	CASSLRTRGYTF	TGTGCCAGCAGTCTAAGGACGAGAGGCTACACCTTC
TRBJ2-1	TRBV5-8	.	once	CASSFRGAAYNEQFF	TGTGCCAGCAGCTTCCGAGGAGCCGCCTACAATGAGCAGTTCTTC
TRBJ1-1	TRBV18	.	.	CASSGNSKNTEAFF	TGTGCCAGCTCAGGAAATTCAAAGAACACTGAAGCTTTCTTT
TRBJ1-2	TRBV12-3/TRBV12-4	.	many	CASSFREGGYTF	TGTGCCAGCAGTTTTCGGGAGGGGGGCTACACCTTC
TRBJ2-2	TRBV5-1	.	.	CASSLTGSGNTGELFF	TGCGCCAGCAGCTTAACAGGATCCGGAAACACCGGGGAGCTGTTTTTT
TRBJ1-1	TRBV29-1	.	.	CSVAGRQRTEAFF	TGCAGCGTAGCCGGTAGGCAGAGGACTGAAGCTTTCTTT
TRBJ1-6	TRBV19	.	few	CASSIVPPLHF	TGTGCCAGTAGTATAGTACCACCCCTCCACTTT
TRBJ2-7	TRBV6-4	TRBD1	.	CASSDSHDRGEQYF	TGTGCCAGCAGTGACTCCCACGACAGGGGCGAGCAGTACTTC
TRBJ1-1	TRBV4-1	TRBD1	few	CASSQVLARTGLNTEAFF	TGCGCCAGCAGCCAAGTCCTAGCCCGGACAGGGCTGAACACTGAAGCTTTCTTT
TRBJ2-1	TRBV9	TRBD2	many	CASSVAPSGLLKGEQFF	TGTGCCAGCAGCGTAGCGCCTAGCGGGCTACTCAAAGGAGAGCAGTTCTTC
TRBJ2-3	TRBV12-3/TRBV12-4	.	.	CASSAYTGLDTDTQYF	TGTGCCAGCAGTGCTTACACAGGGCTGGACACAGATACGCAGTATTTT
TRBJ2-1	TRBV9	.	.	CARSVGGGSYNEQFF	TGTGCCAGAAGCGTAGGGGGAGGGTCCTACAATGAGCAGTTCTTC
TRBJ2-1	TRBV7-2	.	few	CASSLGGTLYNEQFF	TGTGCCAGCAGCTTAGGGGGGACTCTATACAATGAGCAGTTCTTC
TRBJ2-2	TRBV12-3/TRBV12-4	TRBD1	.	CASRQGSDTGELFF	TGTGCCAGCAGACAGGGGTCGGACACCGGGGAGCTGTTTTTT
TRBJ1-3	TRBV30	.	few	CAWSSQIPSSGNTIYF	TGTGCCTGGAGTTCACAGATACCCAGCTCTGGAAACACCATATATTTT
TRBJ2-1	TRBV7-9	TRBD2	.	CASSLIAGGFDEQFF	TGTGCCAGCAGCTTAATAGCGGGGGGATTCGATGAGCAGTTCTTC
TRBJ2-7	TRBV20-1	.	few	CSARASANSYEQYF	TGCAGTGCTAGGGCTAGCGCAAACTCCTACGAGCAGTACTTC
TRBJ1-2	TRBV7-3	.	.	CASSLTGQDYGYTF	TGTGCCAGCAGCTTAACCGGGCAGGACTATGGCTACACCTTC
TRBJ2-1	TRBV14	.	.	CASRRGSNEQFF	TGTGCCAGCAGGCGCGGGTCGAATGAGCAGTTCTTC
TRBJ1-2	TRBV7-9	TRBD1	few	CASSLMTGAWCTF	TGTGCCAGCAGCTTAATGACAGGGGCCTGGTGCACCTTC
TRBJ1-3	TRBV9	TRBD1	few	CASSRIGQAGNTIYF	TGTGCCAGCAGCCGGATAGGACAGGCAGGAAACACCATATATTTT
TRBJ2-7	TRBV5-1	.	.	CASSLVPTREQYF	TGCGCCAGCAGCTTGGTTCCCACTAGAGAGCAGTACTTC
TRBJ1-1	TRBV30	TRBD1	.	CAWSSLRTGANTEAFF	TGTGCCTGGAGCTCCCTTAGAACAGGGGCGAACACTGAAGCTTTCTTT
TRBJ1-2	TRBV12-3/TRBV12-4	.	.	CASSPVGSPFNYGYTF	TGTGCCAGCAGTCCCGTAGGATCCCCTTTTAACTATGGCTACACCTTC
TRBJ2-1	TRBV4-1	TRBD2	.	CASSQFGGSALNEQFF	TGCGCCAGCAGCCAATTTGGCGGGAGCGCTCTCAATGAGCAGTTCTTC
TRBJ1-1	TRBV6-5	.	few	CASSYQSFGTEAFF	TGTGCCAGCAGTTATCAATCCTTCGGCACTGAAGCTTTCTTT